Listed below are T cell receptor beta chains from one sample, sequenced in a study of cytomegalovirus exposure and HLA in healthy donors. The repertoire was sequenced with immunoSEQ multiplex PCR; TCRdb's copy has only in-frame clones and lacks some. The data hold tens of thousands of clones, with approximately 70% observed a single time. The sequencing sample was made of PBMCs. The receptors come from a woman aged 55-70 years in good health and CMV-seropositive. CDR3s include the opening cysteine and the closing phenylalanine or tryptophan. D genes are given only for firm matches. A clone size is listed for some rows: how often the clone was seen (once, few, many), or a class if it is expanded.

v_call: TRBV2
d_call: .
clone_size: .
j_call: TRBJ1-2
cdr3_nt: TGTGCCAGCAGTGAAGCGCTTACTTCAGGGTGGCCGGGTGGCTACACCTTC
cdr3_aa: CASSEALTSGWPGGYTF

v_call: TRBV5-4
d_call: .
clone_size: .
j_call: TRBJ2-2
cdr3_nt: TGTGCCAGCAGCTCGGGACTGCTTGCGAACACCGGGGAGCTGTTTTTT
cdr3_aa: CASSSGLLANTGELFF

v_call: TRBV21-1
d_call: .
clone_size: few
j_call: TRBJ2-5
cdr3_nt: TGTGCCAGCAGCCCTAAAACAGGCAGCGGGGGGGATCAAGAGACCCAGTACTTC
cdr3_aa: CASSPKTGSGGDQETQYF

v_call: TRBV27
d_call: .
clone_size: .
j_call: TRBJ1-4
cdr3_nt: TGTGCCAGCAGCTCAATAACGACTCCGGGACTGGAAAAACTGTTTTTT
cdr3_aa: CASSSITTPGLEKLFF

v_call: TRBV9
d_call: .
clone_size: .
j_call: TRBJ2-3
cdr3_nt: TGTGCCAGCAGCGTAGGGCAGGGGAAGGGGTATTTT
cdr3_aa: CASSVGQGKGYF

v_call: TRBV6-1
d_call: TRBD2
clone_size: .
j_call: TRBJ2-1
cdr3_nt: TGTGCCAGCAGTGAGGGGGGGTACCCTAACAATGAGCAGTTCTTC
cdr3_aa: CASSEGGYPNNEQFF

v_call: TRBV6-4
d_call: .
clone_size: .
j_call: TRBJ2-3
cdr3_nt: TGTGCCAGCTCCGCAGACTTGGTTACGCAGTATTTT
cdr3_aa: CASSADLVTQYF

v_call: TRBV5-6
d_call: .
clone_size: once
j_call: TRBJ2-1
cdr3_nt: TGTGCCAGCAGTTTCCAGGGCAATGAGCAGTTCTTC
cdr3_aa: CASSFQGNEQFF

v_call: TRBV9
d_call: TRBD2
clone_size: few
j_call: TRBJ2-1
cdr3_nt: TGTGCCAGCAGCGGCTGGACTAGCGGGGGGCAAGCCCCCTACAATGAGCAGTTCTTC
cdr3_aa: CASSGWTSGGQAPYNEQFF

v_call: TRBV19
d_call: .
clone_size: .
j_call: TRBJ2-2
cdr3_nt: TGTGCCAGTAGTATAGCAAGGACAGTCTCCGGGGAGCTGTTTTTT
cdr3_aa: CASSIARTVSGELFF

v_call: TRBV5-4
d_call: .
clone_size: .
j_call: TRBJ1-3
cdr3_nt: TGTGCCAGCAGCTATGACAGCGTTTCTGGAAACACCATATATTTT
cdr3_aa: CASSYDSVSGNTIYF

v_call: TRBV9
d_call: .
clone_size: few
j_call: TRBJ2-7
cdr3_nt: TGTTCCAGCAGCTTCCAGTCGGTACAGGGTGGCGAGCAGTACTTC
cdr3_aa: CSSSFQSVQGGEQYF

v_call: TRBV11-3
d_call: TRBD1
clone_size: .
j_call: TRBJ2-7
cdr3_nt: TGTGCCAGCAGCTTAGGAGAGGGCGACAGGGCCTACGAGCAGTACTTC
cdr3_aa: CASSLGEGDRAYEQYF

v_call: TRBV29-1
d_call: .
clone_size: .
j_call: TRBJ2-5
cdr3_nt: TGCAGCGTTGAGCGGGACAGCCAAGAGACCCAGTACTTC
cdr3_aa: CSVERDSQETQYF

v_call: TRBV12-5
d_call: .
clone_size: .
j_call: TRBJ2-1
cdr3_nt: TGTGCTAGTGGCCCCCCCAGGCACTCCTACAATGAGCAGTTCTTC
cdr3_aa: CASGPPRHSYNEQFF

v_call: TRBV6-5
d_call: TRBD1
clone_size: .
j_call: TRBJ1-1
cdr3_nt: TGTGCCAGCACCGTTGACAGGGCCTCTGAAGCTTTCTTT
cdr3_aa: CASTVDRASEAFF

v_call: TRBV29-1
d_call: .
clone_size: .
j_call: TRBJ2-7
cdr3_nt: TGCAGCGCACGGAGGGAGGCCTACGAGCAGTACTTC
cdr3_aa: CSARREAYEQYF

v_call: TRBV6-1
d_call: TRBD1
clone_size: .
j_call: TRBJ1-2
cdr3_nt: TGTGCCAGCAGTGACGGCAGGGGGTATCGCTACACCTTC
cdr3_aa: CASSDGRGYRYTF

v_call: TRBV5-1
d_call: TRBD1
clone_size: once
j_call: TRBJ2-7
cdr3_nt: TGCGCCAGCAGCCCTCGGACAGGGGGCTTTGGGTACGAGCAGTACTTC
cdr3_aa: CASSPRTGGFGYEQYF

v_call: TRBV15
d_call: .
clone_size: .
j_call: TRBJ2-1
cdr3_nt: TGTGCCACCAGCAGCGACCGGGACATCAGCTCCTACAATGAGCAGTTCTTC
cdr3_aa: CATSSDRDISSYNEQFF

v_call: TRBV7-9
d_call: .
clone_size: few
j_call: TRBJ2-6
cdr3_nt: TGTGCCAGCAGGGCTTCCACTGGGGCCAACGTCCTGACTTTC
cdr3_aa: CASRASTGANVLTF

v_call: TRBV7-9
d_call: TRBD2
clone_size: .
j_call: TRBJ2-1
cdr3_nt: TGTTCCAGCAGCCCCGGGTATCCCCTAGCGGGGCGATCCTACAATGAGCAGTTCTTC
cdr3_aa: CSSSPGYPLAGRSYNEQFF

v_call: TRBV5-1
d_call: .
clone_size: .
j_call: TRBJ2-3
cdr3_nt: TGCGCCAGCAGCCCACAGGTAACAGATACGCAGTATTTT
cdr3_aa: CASSPQVTDTQYF

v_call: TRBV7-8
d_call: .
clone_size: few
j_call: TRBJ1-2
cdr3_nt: TGTGCCAGCAGCTTAGGAGTGGAGGGAGGCTACACCTTC
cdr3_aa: CASSLGVEGGYTF

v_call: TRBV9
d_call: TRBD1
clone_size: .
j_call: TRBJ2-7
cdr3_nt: TGTGCCAGCAGCAACGGAGGGACAGGGCTCTACGAGCAGTACTTC
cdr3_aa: CASSNGGTGLYEQYF

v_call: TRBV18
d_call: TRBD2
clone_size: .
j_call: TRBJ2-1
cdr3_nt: TGTGCCAGCTCACCTTTGTCAGCGGGGGACACCCGACACAATGAGCAGTTCTTC
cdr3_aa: CASSPLSAGDTRHNEQFF

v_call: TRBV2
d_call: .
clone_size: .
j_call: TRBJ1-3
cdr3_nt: TGTGCCAGCAGTTCTAACTCTGGAAACACCATATATTTT
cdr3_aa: CASSSNSGNTIYF

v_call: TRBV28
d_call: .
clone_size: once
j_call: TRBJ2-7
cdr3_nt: TGTGCCAGCAGTTACGACAGACTTTCCTACGAGCAGTACTTC
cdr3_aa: CASSYDRLSYEQYF

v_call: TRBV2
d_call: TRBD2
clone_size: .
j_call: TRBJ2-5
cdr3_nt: TGTGCCAAATCGACCGGGACTAGCGGGAGAGAGACCCAGTACTTC
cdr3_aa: CAKSTGTSGRETQYF

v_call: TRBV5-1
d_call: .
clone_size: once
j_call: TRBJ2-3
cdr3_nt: TGCGCCAGCAGCCTGCAGGGGTTTTCCTGGACAGATACGCAGTATTTT
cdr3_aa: CASSLQGFSWTDTQYF

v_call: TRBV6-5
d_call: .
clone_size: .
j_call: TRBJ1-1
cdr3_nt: TGTGCCAGCATAGACAGATGGGCTGAAGCTTTCTTT
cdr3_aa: CASIDRWAEAFF